These 16 T cell receptor beta chains were all obtained from the same sample, sequenced in a study of T-cell memory formation after mild COVID-19. One entry per CDR3 protein, called by TCRdb with MiXCR from the 5' RACE reads. The sample has 400,000 or so distinct CDR3 sequences; under 25% are singletons. Input material: PBMCs or a T cell subset sorted from them (not recorded which). All receptors come from an adult woman who had mild COVID-19 (a few samples of this study predate the infection). Cell type and time point are not known.

CDR3 in DNA: TGTGCCAGCAGCTTAGGGAATATAGAGACCCAGTACTTC. Translating gives CASSLGNIETQYF. The V and J genes are TRBV7-6 and TRBJ2-5, with D unclear. The CDR3 is made up of 13 amino acids. Germline V CDR1 and CDR2: SGHVS, FNYEAQ. V lost 1 base and J 4 bases, leaving 7 bases between the germline ends. Looking up the rest from reference TRBV7-6 and TRBJ2-5 gives the full variable domain: GAGVSQSPRYKVTKRGQDVALRCDPISGHVSLYWYRQALGQGPEFLTYFNYEAQQDKSGLPNDRFSAERPEGSISTLTIQRTEQRDSAMYRCASSLGNIETQYFGPGTRLLVL.

In this sample, this clonotype turned up a few times. This chain links TRBV7-9 with TRBJ2-1; D uncertain. The CDR3 has 14 residues. The V gene lost 0 bases and the J gene lost 9 bases, with 12 bases spanning the gap. Germline V CDR1 and CDR2: SEHNR, FQNEAQ (reference sequence). CDR3 sequence: CASSLASGPPEQFF. For the CDR3, the DNA is TGTGCCAGCAGCTTAGCCTCGGGCCCCCCTGAGCAGTTCTTC.

This clonotype appeared a few times. The gene calls are TRBV2 and TRBJ2-7; no firm D call. V lost 8 bases to trimming and J lost 2 bases, with 13 bases between them. The V gene's germline CDR1 is SNHLY and CDR2 FYNNEI. The CDR3 extends over 13 amino acids. The DNA of the CDR3 is TGTGCCAGCGCCCAGGACGGTGCCTACGAGCAGTACTTC. This codes for CASAQDGAYEQYF.

V and J are TRBV5-1 and TRBJ2-1, with 11 bases identical to TRBD2. Germline CDR1 SGHRS, CDR2 YFSETQ. V was clipped by 6 bases and J by 4 bases; unmatched bases: 12. CDR3 length equals 17 residues. The CDR3 DNA reads as TGCGCCAGCACTGCGAGGGCTAGCGGGGGGCTATACAATGAGCAGTTCTTC. It is translated as CASTARASGGLYNEQFF.

This clonotype was seen a few times. This chain links TRBV7-9 with TRBJ1-1; 9 positions match TRBD1. Germline V gene data show CDR1 as SEHNR and CDR2 as FQNEAQ (reference sequence). The V gene end was trimmed by 4 bases and the J gene end by 4 bases; junction bases not matched to a gene: 7. The CDR3 has 15 residues. DNA for the CDR3: TGTGCCAGCAGCTACGACAGGGGGTGGAGCACTGAAGCTTTCTTT. As protein: CASSYDRGWSTEAFF.

This clonotype occurred a few times. The CDR3, as DNA: TGCGCCAGCAGCGTGGGACAGGGAGGGGGCTACAATGAGCAGTTCTTC. It encodes CASSVGQGGGYNEQFF. The chain links TRBV5-1 to TRBJ2-1; 9 positions match TRBD1. The CDR3 consists of 16 residues. The ends lost 4 bases at V and 3 bases at J; junction bases unmatched: 8. The germline CDR1 and CDR2 sequences are SGHRS and YFSETQ.

This clonotype was counted only a few times. The genes are TRBV24-1 and TRBJ2-5; unclear D gene. This CDR3 contains 13 residues. The germline V and J ends were trimmed by 1 base and 5 bases, with 7 bases remaining between them. From germline, CDR1 is KGHDR and CDR2 SFDVKD. DNA for the CDR3: TGTGCCACCAGTGATTTCAGTGCGGAGACCCAGTACTTC. It encodes CATSDFSAETQYF.

This clonotype has at least ten counts. CDR3 in DNA: TGTGCCAGCAGATTAAGGGGAATTCTTGGCACAGATACGCAGTATTTT. It yields the protein CASRLRGILGTDTQYF. The genes are TRBV11-2 and TRBJ2-3, with D perhaps matching TRBD1 (5 bases). V gave up 6 bases and J gave up 1 base, with 17 bases separating them. CDR3 length: 16 residues. CDR1 is SGHAT and CDR2 is FQNNGV in the germline V gene.

V gene TRBV5-4 combines with J gene TRBJ1-2; a possible D gene is TRBD1 (6 bases). The V end was cut by 4 bases, the J end by 1 base, with 14 bases between. The CDR3 is made up of 15 amino acids. Germline-derived CDR1 and CDR2 are SGHNT and YYREEE (reference sequence). This CDR3 reads CASSPGTLSNYGYTF. For the CDR3, the DNA is TGTGCCAGCAGCCCCGGGACACTTAGTAACTATGGCTACACCTTC.

The chain recombines TRBV5-1 with TRBJ2-3; the match to TRBD1 covers 9 bases. From germline, CDR1 is SGHRS and CDR2 YFSETQ. The CDR3 consists of 15 residues. J gave up 5 bases and V 3 bases, and 7 bases lay outside the gene matches. CDR3 in amino acids: CASSWWGQGRDTQYF. The CDR3 nucleotides are TGCGCCAGCAGCTGGTGGGGACAGGGAAGAGATACGCAGTATTTT. Full variable domain (missing parts from reference TRBV5-1 and TRBJ2-3): KAGVTQTPRYLIKTRGQQVTLSCSPISGHRSVSWYQQTPGQGLQFLFEYFSETQRNKGNFPGRFSGRQFSNSRSEMNVSTLELGDSALYLCASSWWGQGRDTQYFGPGTRLTVL.

V gene TRBV29-1 combines with J gene TRBJ1-1; D is perhaps TRBD1 (5 bases). Trimming shortened V by 5 bases and J by 3 bases, and 19 bases separated the two germline ends. The germline V gene has CDR1 SQVTM and CDR2 ANQGSEA. This CDR3 region has 15 residues. DNA for the CDR3: TGCAGCGTTCAGGGATTTGGGGCGTTTTACACTGAAGCTTTCTTT. This gives the protein CSVQGFGAFYTEAFF.

Here the CDR3 DNA reads TGTGCCAGCAGTGAACTCGGAACAGGGGTGAACACTGAAGCTTTCTTT. Translation: CASSELGTGVNTEAFF. The genes are TRBV25-1 and TRBJ1-1, with 7 bases matching TRBD1. With V trimmed by 2 bases and J by 0 bases, 6 bases remained unmatched. From germline, CDR1 is MGHDK and CDR2 SYGVNS. The CDR3 loop spans 16 amino acids.

The V and J genes are TRBV20-1 and TRBJ2-1; a weak D match, TRBD1 (6 bases). V dropped 2 bases and J dropped 7 bases, with 12 bases sitting between them. Germline CDR1 is DFQATT and CDR2 is SNEGSKA (reference sequence). The CDR3 is made up of 13 amino acids. The CDR3 is CSARHPQGNEQFF. CDR3 in DNA: TGCAGTGCTAGACATCCACAGGGAAATGAGCAGTTCTTC.

This clonotype showed up just a few times. V usage is TRBV5-1 and J usage is TRBJ2-5, with D perhaps given as TRBD1 or TRBD2 (5 bases each). The CDR3 runs 15 residues. The germline gives CDR1 SGHRS, CDR2 YFSETQ. Trimming stripped 0 bases from V and 1 base from J, with 10 bases between. CDR3: CASSLGMGTQETQYF. In DNA form, the CDR3 reads TGCGCCAGCAGCTTGGGTATGGGGACCCAAGAGACCCAGTACTTC.

This clonotype came up many times. This sequence joins TRBV5-6 and TRBJ1-1; 8 nucleotides match TRBD1. Germline V gene lookup returns CDR1 SGHDT and CDR2 YYEEEE. The CDR3 has 15 residues. The J segment lost 1 base and the V segment lost 3 bases, leaving 5 bases of the junction unmatched. For the CDR3, the DNA is TGTGCCAGCAGCTCTCCCGGGACAGGGAACACTGAAGCTTTCTTT. Protein sequence: CASSSPGTGNTEAFF.

The CDR3 sequence: CSARYHHRSPQAFF. Written as DNA, the CDR3 is TGCAGTGCTAGATACCACCACAGGTCTCCCCAAGCTTTCTTT. The J gene is TRBJ1-1, the V gene TRBV20-1, with D perhaps matching TRBD1 (5 bases). There are 14 residues in the CDR3. V dropped 2 bases and J dropped 9 bases, with 19 bases sitting between them. CDR1 DFQATT and CDR2 SNEGSKA come from the germline V gene (reference sequence).